Included here is one T cell receptor (beta chain) sequence, with context. The specificity of this receptor is unknown. Nothing much larger sits one base from this clone, and base qualities are not available. Profiling of TCR beta VDJ combinations and CDR3 sequences used genomic DNA as the template. An Illumina HiSeq 2000 was used for TCR repertoire sequencing. Processing in the source paper ran as follows. TRBV/TRBJ rearrangement plots, CDR3 size and DJ length profiles, and Simpson's diversity index were used to assess repertoires. The most abundant DNA sequence in the deep sequencing data was defined as the immunodominant clone. CDR3 amino acid sequences were screened for sharing across subjects and compared with published repertoires and the VDJdb database. TCRdb reanalyzed the raw reads on its own, using fastp at Q25 for trimming and MiXCR for clone calling, and kept in-frame beta chains. Records with the same CDR3 protein are collapsed into one entry carrying the most frequent genes and DNA. Clone size and V and J calls follow TCRdb, not the original study. Within this sample are around 250,000 distinct CDR3 sequences, with around 82% of them counted one time only. The ten top clones hold about 41% of the sample.

The patients picked for sequencing were ones in whom flow cytometry had shown an expansion of CD8+CD57+ cells. Every patient had severe acquired aplastic anemia, diagnosed using the International Study of Aplastic Anemia and Agranulocytosis and Camitta criteria. Patients had received no therapy at the time of blood sampling. TCR repertoires of sorted CD4+ and CD8+ blood T cells from severe aplastic anemia patients and healthy subjects were deep-sequenced in the study. Patients were enrolled in the USA under clinicaltrials.gov protocols 00001620, 01623167, 00001397, 00071045, 00081523 and 00961064. Ficoll-Paque density gradient centrifugation was used to isolate peripheral blood mononuclear cells. Before DNA was extracted, CD4+ and CD8+ T cells were sorted using either FACS or magnetic beads. This entry comes from a study of CD8+CD57+ T cells in acquired aplastic anemia (dated by TCRdb to about 2018). Context from the whole study: On average, sorted CD4+ and CD8+ cells yielded 3.2 ug of extracted DNA, with a range of 0.2 to 27.4 ug. CD8+CD57+ expansion was defined as frequency above the mean frequency observed in healthy subjects. Findings and caveats that apply to the study as a whole: CD8+ Simpson's diversity did not differ significantly between patients and healthy controls (P=0.060). Approximately 27 CD8+ CDR3 sequences were found in both patients and controls but appeared to be highly expressed in patients and within the immunodominant clones of the patients.

Spanning cysteine to phenylalanine, the CDR3 consists of 15 amino acids. The entry retains the CDR3 DNA only, 45 bases that are in frame from base 1. The germline V gene encodes CDR1 SGHAT and CDR2 FQNNGV. From V the trimming removes 4 bases and from J it removes 5 bases, while the gene matches leave 7 bases of the junction unaccounted for. In this chain, TRBV11-2 is recombined with TRBJ2-3; 9 junctional bases match TRBD2. Sequencing used sorted CD4+, CD8+, or CD8+CD57+ T cells (not recorded which) from PBMCs. The sequence derives from a human donor with aplastic anemia. The CDR3 has the sequence CASSWGSGSGDTQYF. In nucleotides, the sequence is TGTGCCAGCAGCTGGGGTAGCGGGAGCGGAGATACGCAGTATTTT.